The 17 T cell receptor beta chains presented below share a single source sample, sequenced in a study of cytomegalovirus exposure and HLA in healthy donors. With 60 Vbeta and 13 Jbeta primers, the PCR was carried out. Method: immunoSEQ multiplex PCR; TCRdb's copy keeps in-frame clones and lacks some. The repertoire has 50,000 or so clones, around 82% of them found once; the top ten carry approximately 3%. Sequenced sample: PBMCs. These receptors all come from a woman under 30 in good health and CMV-seronegative.

This clone was seen more than once but under ten times. The CDR3 coding sequence is TGTGCCTGGAGTGTATTTGAGGCAGTTGGAAACACCATATATTTT. It encodes CAWSVFEAVGNTIYF. The chain couples TRBV30 to TRBJ1-3, with D hard to call. V gave up 0 bases and J gave up 3 bases, with 12 bases separating them. This CDR3 comprises 15 residues. Germline V lookup: CDR1 GTSNPN, CDR2 SVGIG (reference sequence).

The chain links TRBV30 to TRBJ2-3; tentative D call: TRBD2 (6 bases). The CDR3 spans 13 residues. V dropped 0 bases and J dropped 6 bases, with 10 bases sitting between them. Germline CDR1 reads GTSNPN; CDR2 reads SVGIG (reference sequence). The CDR3 coding sequence is TGTGCCTGGAGTGTCAGGGAGGAGGATACGCAGTATTTT. It encodes CAWSVREEDTQYF.

The chain uses TRBV30 and TRBJ2-7; 8 nucleotides align to TRBD2. Per germline, CDR1 GTSNPN and CDR2 SVGIG (reference sequence). J gave up 2 bases and V 7 bases, and 4 bases lay outside the gene matches. This CDR3 has 12 amino acids. The CDR3 DNA reads TGTGCCTCAACTAGCGGAGCCTACGAGCAGTACTTC. This sequence encodes CASTSGAYEQYF.

The DNA of the CDR3 is TGTGCCAGCAGCGTTGGGGGGTTACGAAATCAGCCCCAGCATTTT. The encoded protein is CASSVGGLRNQPQHF. J is TRBJ1-5 and V is TRBV9; D perhaps matches TRBD1 (5 bases). V lost 2 bases, J lost 4 bases, and 13 bases lay in between. Germline V gives CDR1 SGDLS, CDR2 YYNGEE. The CDR3 contains 15 residues.

This chain joins TRBV5-6 and TRBJ1-3, with D tentatively TRBD1 (6 bases). Per germline, CDR1 SGHDT and CDR2 YYEEEE. The length of the CDR3 is 16 residues. V dropped 4 bases and J dropped 3 bases, with 17 bases sitting between them. The CDR3 nucleotides are TGTGCCAGCAGCCTCCAGGGGAGGGCTGGTGGAAACACCATATATTTT. It codes for CASSLQGRAGGNTIYF.

The chain couples TRBV28 to TRBJ1-1; D gene uncertain. The ends were cut back, 10 bases at V and 1 base at J, with 13 bases in the middle. The CDR3 extends over 13 amino acids. The germline V gene encodes CDR1 MDHEN and CDR2 SYDVKM. Here the CDR3 reads CATVRPRNTEAFF. CDR3 nucleotide sequence: TGTGCCACCGTGCGGCCAAGGAACACTGAAGCTTTCTTT.

The chain joins TRBV4-1 to TRBJ2-2; TRBD2 might be the D (6 bases). Trimming took off 4 bases at V and 5 bases at J, with 14 bases between the two ends. The CDR3 is 15 residues long. Germline CDR1 MGHRA, CDR2 YSYEKL. This CDR3 is CASSRRSAGTGELFF. The CDR3 coding sequence is TGCGCCAGCAGCCGGAGGAGTGCGGGGACCGGGGAGCTGTTTTTT.

This chain joins TRBV27 and TRBJ2-5; perhaps TRBD2 as D (6 bases). The J call is doubtful: the DNA matches TRBJ2-7 better. CDR1 MNHEY and CDR2 SMNVEV come from the germline V gene (reference sequence). CDR3 length equals 13 residues. CDR3 coding DNA: TGTGCCAGCAGCCTCGGGGGAGACCGCGAGCAGTACTTC. Translating it yields CASSLGGDREQYF.

Concerning this clone itself: A read error may account for a junction end that differs from germline. This chain links TRBV29-1 with TRBJ2-4; TRBD1 agrees at 7 bases. The CDR3 contains 14 residues. The germline gives CDR1 SQVTM, CDR2 ANQGSEA. CDR3 bases: TGCAGCGTCATAGGTGAGGGGGCCAAAAACAGTCAGTACTTC. Translated: CSVIGEGAKNSQYF.

A few counts support this clone. The rearrangement links TRBV28 to TRBJ1-2; no definite D call. Germline V lookup: CDR1 MDHEN, CDR2 SYDVKM. V was cut by 6 bases and J by 3 bases, with 14 bases left in between. The CDR3 has 14 residues. CDR3 sequence: CASRISGKDYGYTF. CDR3 bases: TGTGCCAGCAGAATCTCGGGAAAGGACTATGGCTACACCTTC.

The V gene is TRBV28, the J gene TRBJ2-5, with a possible D match to TRBD1 (5 bases). CDR3 size: 16 residues. Trimming left V 6 bases short and J 3 bases short, with 20 bases between. Germline V gene lookup returns CDR1 MDHEN and CDR2 SYDVKM. CDR3 nucleotides: TGTGCCAGCAGCTCCGGATTTGTGGACACAAAAGAGACCCAGTACTTC. This translates into CASSSGFVDTKETQYF.

V gene TRBV9 combines with J gene TRBJ2-3; TRBD2 matches at 11 bases. Per the germline V gene, CDR1 is SGDLS and CDR2 is YYNGEE. CDR3 size: 16 residues. V lost 4 bases and J lost 2; bases outside the gene matches: 6. The chain's CDR3 is CASSLVAGGYTDTQYF. In DNA, the CDR3 is TGTGCCAGCAGCCTCGTAGCGGGAGGGTACACAGATACGCAGTATTTT.

The chain recombines TRBV7-8 with TRBJ1-6; D possibly corresponds to TRBD1 (5 bases). CDR3 size: 19 residues. V dropped 1 base and J dropped 0 bases, with 16 bases sitting between them. CDR1 is SGHVS and CDR2 is FQNEAQ in the germline V gene. The CDR3 loop is CASSLEWGGDFSYNSPLHF. CDR3 coding DNA: TGTGCCAGCAGCTTAGAATGGGGGGGGGACTTCTCCTATAATTCACCCCTCCACTTT.

This chain links TRBV9 with TRBJ2-1, with 10 bases fitting TRBD2. Trimming removed 3 bases from V and 4 bases from J; junction bases left unmatched: 7. Germline-derived CDR1 and CDR2 are SGDLS and YYNGEE. This CDR3 comprises 16 residues. The CDR3 bases are TGTGCCAGCAGCGAGCCCTTAGCGGGAGGATACAATGAGCAGTTCTTC. Translating it yields CASSEPLAGGYNEQFF. The full variable domain, in which reference TRBV9 and TRBJ2-1 provide the parts outside the CDR3, is DSGVTQTPKHLITATGQRVTLRCSPRSGDLSVYWYQQSLDQGLQFLIQYYNGEERAKGNILERFSAQQFPDLHSELNLSSLELGDSALYFCASSEPLAGGYNEQFFGPGTRLTVL.

The chain carries TRBV6-6 and TRBJ2-5, with D possibly matching TRBD2 (5 bases). Germline values: CDR1 MNHNY, CDR2 SVGAGI (reference sequence). V was cut by 8 bases and J by 2 bases, with 12 bases left in between. The CDR3 is 13 amino acids. As DNA, the CDR3 is TGTGCCAGCCAAGCGGCGGGTCAAGAGACCCAGTACTTC. Translation: CASQAAGQETQYF.

The CDR3: CASSLKGGNTEAFF. DNA of the CDR3: TGTGCCAGCAGCTTAAAAGGGGGGAACACTGAAGCTTTCTTT. This sequence joins TRBV7-3 and TRBJ1-1; perhaps TRBD1 as D (6 bases). Germline CDR1 reads SGHTA; CDR2 reads FQGTGA. This CDR3 is 14 amino acids long. V dropped 1 base and J dropped 1 base, with 7 bases sitting between them.

This clone was found a few times. The CDR3 reads CASSLRGAANTEAFF. CDR3 in DNA: TGCGCCAGCAGCCTTCGTGGAGCAGCGAACACTGAAGCTTTCTTT. The rearrangement joins TRBV5-1 to TRBJ1-1, with D unclear. V was clipped by 4 bases and J by 1 base, with 14 bases between them. The CDR3 length is 15 residues. Germline V gene lookup returns CDR1 SGHRS and CDR2 YFSETQ.